Each of the 8 T cell receptor beta chains below was sequenced from the same sample in a study of cytotoxic CD8 clonotypes in ibrutinib-treated CLL. Repertoires were generated with immunoSEQ multiplex PCR, while TCRdb's copy carries only in-frame clones and drops some. This table holds 190,000 or so clones, over 55% found once. The source was PBMCs, collected after 24 months of ibrutinib treatment. These receptors came from a human donor with chronic lymphocytic leukemia.

This clone was seen a few times. This chain joins TRBV19 and TRBJ2-2; no clear D gene. The CDR3 has 14 amino acids. Germline V gene data show CDR1 as LNHDA and CDR2 as SQIVND (reference sequence). The V end lost 0 bases, the J end lost 8 bases, and 10 bases lay between the germline ends. For the CDR3, the DNA is TGTGCCAGTAGTATAGATCCCCTTCGAGGGGAGCTGTTTTTT. Its translation is CASSIDPLRGELFF.

The chain recombines TRBV2 with TRBJ2-7, with no clear D. This CDR3 has 13 residues. Germline V gene data show CDR1 as SNHLY and CDR2 as FYNNEI. The V gene lost 3 bases and the J gene lost 0 bases, with 6 bases spanning the gap. The CDR3: CASSERFSYEQYF. In DNA form, the CDR3 reads TGTGCCAGCAGTGAGAGGTTCTCCTACGAGCAGTACTTC.

The chain uses TRBV7-9 and TRBJ2-1, with TRBD2 matching over 8 bases. V lost 0 bases, J lost 9 bases, and 1 base stayed unmatched. Germline CDR1 and CDR2: SEHNR and FQNEAQ (reference sequence). The CDR3 has 13 amino acids. This chain's CDR3 is CASSLASGSEQFF. In nucleotides, the CDR3 is TGTGCCAGCAGCTTAGCGAGCGGGAGTGAGCAGTTCTTC.

V usage is TRBV2 and J usage is TRBJ1-5; 7 positions match TRBD1. The J segment lost 0 bases and the V segment lost 2 bases, leaving 1 base of the junction unmatched. This CDR3 is 15 amino acids long. From germline, CDR1 is SNHLY and CDR2 FYNNEI. This chain's CDR3 is CASSETGASNQPQHF. In DNA, the CDR3 is TGTGCCAGCAGTGAAACAGGGGCTAGCAATCAGCCCCAGCATTTT.

V usage is TRBV4-2 and J usage is TRBJ2-7; 9 bases are shared with TRBD1. From germline, CDR1 is LGHNA and CDR2 YNFKEQ. J gave up 3 bases and V 4 bases, and 7 bases lay outside the gene matches. The CDR3 loop spans 15 amino acids. The CDR3 spells CASSPNRGRVYEQYF. Here the CDR3 DNA reads TGTGCCAGCAGCCCCAACAGGGGGCGCGTCTACGAGCAGTACTTC.

This chain joins TRBV15 and TRBJ2-3, with 9 positions matching TRBD2. Germline V gene data show CDR1 as LNHNV and CDR2 as YYDKDF (reference sequence). The CDR3 runs to 16 residues. J was trimmed by 4 bases and V by 1 base; bases with no gene match: 6. The CDR3 spells CATSRGGGRAPDTQYF. The CDR3, as DNA: TGTGCCACCAGCAGAGGGGGCGGGAGGGCCCCAGATACGCAGTATTTT. Full variable domain (missing parts from reference TRBV15 and TRBJ2-3): DAMVIQNPRYQVTQFGKPVTLSCSQTLNHNVMYWYQQKSSQAPKLLFHYYDKDFNNEADTPDNFQSRRPNTSFCFLDIRSPGLGDTAMYLCATSRGGGRAPDTQYFGPGTRLTVL.

This chain connects TRBV27 to TRBJ1-1, with 7 bases fitting TRBD1. V was clipped by 2 bases and J by 4 bases; unmatched bases: 4. Germline loops: CDR1 MNHEY, CDR2 SMNVEV (reference sequence). This CDR3 spans 14 amino acids. For the CDR3, the DNA is TGTGCCAGCAGTTTAAACAGGGGCGGCACTGAAGCTTTCTTT. Residues: CASSLNRGGTEAFF.

A few counts support this clone. The rearrangement joins TRBV2 to TRBJ2-7, with 9 bases aligning to TRBD1. J gave up 6 bases and V 8 bases, and 11 bases lay outside the gene matches. Germline V lookup: CDR1 SNHLY, CDR2 FYNNEI. The CDR3 extends over 14 amino acids. The CDR3 loop is CASSLQGADSEQYF. DNA of the CDR3: TGTGCCAGCTCGTTACAGGGGGCCGATAGCGAGCAGTACTTC.